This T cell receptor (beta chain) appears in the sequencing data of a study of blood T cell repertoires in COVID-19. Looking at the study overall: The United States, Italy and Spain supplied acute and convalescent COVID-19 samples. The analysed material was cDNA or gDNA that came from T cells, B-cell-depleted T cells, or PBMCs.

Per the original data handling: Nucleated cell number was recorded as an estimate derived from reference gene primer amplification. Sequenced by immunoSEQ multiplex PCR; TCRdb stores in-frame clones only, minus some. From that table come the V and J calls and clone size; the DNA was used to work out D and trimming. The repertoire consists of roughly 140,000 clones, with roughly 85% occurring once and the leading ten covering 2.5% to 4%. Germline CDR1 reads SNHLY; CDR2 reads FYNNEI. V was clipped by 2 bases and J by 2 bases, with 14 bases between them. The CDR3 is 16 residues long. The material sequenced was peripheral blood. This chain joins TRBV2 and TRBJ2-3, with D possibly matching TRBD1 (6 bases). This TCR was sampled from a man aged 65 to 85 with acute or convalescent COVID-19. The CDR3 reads CASSEWVRGATDTQYF. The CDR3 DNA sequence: TGTGCCAGCAGTGAATGGGTCAGGGGAGCCACAGATACGCAGTATTTT.